The next 25 T cell receptor beta chains were all read from a single sample in a study of blood T cell repertoires in COVID-19. The data were produced by immunoSEQ multiplex PCR, yet TCRdb's version contains in-frame clones alone and is incomplete. Of some 80,000 clones listed, roughly 85% were seen once; the top ten hold under 45%. Sequenced sample: peripheral blood. The receptors stem from a woman between 70 and 85 years old with acute or convalescent COVID-19.

This chain connects TRBV7-9 to TRBJ2-4; 12 bases map to TRBD2. CDR3 length: 19 residues. Germline V CDR1 and CDR2: SEHNR, FQNEAQ (reference sequence). V gave up 1 base and J gave up 1 base; unmatched junction bases: 8. This CDR3 is CASSLEGLAGGPAKNIQYF. The CDR3 DNA sequence: TGTGCCAGCAGCTTAGAGGGGCTAGCGGGAGGGCCGGCCAAAAACATTCAGTACTTC. The variable domain in full, completed from reference TRBV7-9 and TRBJ2-4, reads DTGVSQNPRHKITKRGQNVTFRCDPISEHNRLYWYRQTLGQGPEFLTYFQNEAQLEKSRLLSDRFSAERPKGSFSTLEIQRTEQGDSAMYLCASSLEGLAGGPAKNIQYFGAGTRLSVL.

DNA of the CDR3: TGTGCCAGCAGCTTTTTAAGGACAGATTATAATTCACCCCTCCACTTT. Amino acids: CASSFLRTDYNSPLHF. This chain joins TRBV7-2 and TRBJ1-6; tentative D call: TRBD1 (6 bases). The CDR3 runs to 16 residues. Germline assignment: CDR1 SGHTA and CDR2 FQGNSA. V shed 3 bases and J shed 4 bases, with 13 bases lying between them.

The CDR3 reads CASSTGQGGYEQYF. CDR3 DNA: TGCGCCAGCAGCACTGGACAGGGGGGCTACGAGCAGTACTTC. The chain combines TRBV5-1 with TRBJ2-7, with TRBD1 matching over 10 bases. There are 14 residues in the CDR3. V shed 4 bases, J shed 3 bases, and the junction held 4 bases outside the gene matches. Germline lookup yields CDR1 SGHRS and CDR2 YFSETQ. The full variable domain, rest sourced from reference TRBV5-1 and TRBJ2-7, is KAGVTQTPRYLIKTRGQQVTLSCSPISGHRSVSWYQQTPGQGLQFLFEYFSETQRNKGNFPGRFSGRQFSNSRSEMNVSTLELGDSALYLCASSTGQGGYEQYFGPGTRLTVT.

The chain joins TRBV5-1 to TRBJ2-2, with 7 bases that match TRBD2. With V trimmed by 3 bases and J by 6 bases, 5 bases remained unmatched. Germline values: CDR1 SGHRS, CDR2 YFSETQ. The CDR3 is 14 amino acids. CDR3 sequence: CASSSRGDAGELFF. CDR3 in DNA: TGCGCCAGCAGCTCCCGGGGGGACGCCGGGGAGCTGTTTTTT. Complete variable domain (other parts from reference TRBV5-1 and TRBJ2-2): KAGVTQTPRYLIKTRGQQVTLSCSPISGHRSVSWYQQTPGQGLQFLFEYFSETQRNKGNFPGRFSGRQFSNSRSEMNVSTLELGDSALYLCASSSRGDAGELFFGEGSRLTVL.

This rearrangement joins TRBV18 to TRBJ1-5, with TRBD1 identical over 8 bases. Germline V gene lookup returns CDR1 KGHSH and CDR2 LQKENI. J was trimmed by 2 bases and V by 2 bases; bases with no gene match: 2. The CDR3 covers 15 residues. The CDR3 loop reads CASSPETGGNQPQHF. CDR3 coding DNA: TGTGCCAGCTCACCAGAGACAGGGGGCAATCAGCCCCAGCATTTT.

The chain couples TRBV5-1 to TRBJ1-2, with D perhaps TRBD1 (6 bases). The V end was cut by 2 bases, the J end by 7 bases, with 12 bases between. In germline, CDR1 is SGHRS, CDR2 YFSETQ. The CDR3 consists of 13 residues. CDR3 amino acids: CASSFAQGGGYTF. As DNA, the CDR3 is TGCGCCAGCAGCTTTGCACAGGGCGGTGGCTACACCTTC.

CDR3 in DNA: TGTGCCAGCAGTTCCAAAATGACAGGGCTTGGAAACATTCAGTACTTC. The encoded protein is CASSSKMTGLGNIQYF. This chain uses TRBV6-6 with TRBJ2-4; 7 bases line up with TRBD1. This CDR3 has 16 residues. Germline trimming cut 4 bases from V and 6 bases from J; bases unmatched to any gene: 12. Germline CDR1 reads MNHNY; CDR2 reads SVGAGI (reference sequence).

This chain connects TRBV12-3 or TRBV12-4 to TRBJ2-7; D is perhaps TRBD2 (5 bases). CDR3 length equals 13 residues. V lost 3 bases and J lost 7, with 13 bases in between. The CDR3 nucleotides are TGTGCCAGCAGTTTGCTCGCGGGCATAGAGCAGTACTTC. It specifies CASSLLAGIEQYF.

The V and J genes are TRBV5-1 and TRBJ1-1; 8 bases are a match to TRBD1. This CDR3 is 16 amino acids long. V lost 0 bases, J lost 5 bases, and 9 bases stayed unmatched. From germline, CDR1 is SGHRS and CDR2 YFSETQ. This CDR3 reads CASSLGGQGGVTEAFF. CDR3 nucleotides: TGCGCCAGCAGCTTGGGAGGACAGGGTGGAGTGACTGAAGCTTTCTTT.

The count of this clone is one. The V gene is TRBV23-1, the J gene TRBJ1-6; weak D call: TRBD1 (5 bases). TRBV23-1 is placed among ORFs of uncertain function. Trimming took 0 bases from V and 9 from J, leaving 9 bases between them. The CDR3 extends over 14 amino acids. The CDR3 region has the DNA TGCGCCAGCAGTCAATCGTGGGGCCTTTCACCCCTCCACTTT. Its protein product is CASSQSWGLSPLHF.

As DNA, the CDR3 is TGTGCCTGGAGCTGGGCAACTTCAGATACGCAGTATTTT. It translates to CAWSWATSDTQYF. The rearrangement uses TRBV30 and TRBJ2-3; D remains ambiguous. From germline, CDR1 is GTSNPN and CDR2 SVGIG (reference sequence). CDR3 length: 13 residues. V was clipped by 3 bases and J by 4 bases, with 11 bases between them.

The V and J genes are TRBV19 and TRBJ1-2, with 7 bases lining up with TRBD1. Germline trimming cut 5 bases from V and 2 bases from J; bases unmatched to any gene: 8. The germline CDR1 and CDR2 sequences are LNHDA and SQIVND (reference sequence). The CDR3 totals 15 residues. CDR3 in amino acids: CASSSQGTGNYGYTF. CDR3 bases: TGTGCCAGTAGTTCACAGGGGACGGGGAACTATGGCTACACCTTC.

The V gene is TRBV2, the J gene TRBJ2-4; no clear D. The CDR3 loop spans 13 amino acids. Trimming left V 4 bases short and J 1 base short, with 5 bases between. CDR1 and CDR2 from the germline V gene are SNHLY and FYNNEI. The CDR3 nucleotides read TGTGCCAGCAGTGTAATCGCCAAAAACATTCAGTACTTC. It encodes CASSVIAKNIQYF.

The chain has TRBV5-1 and TRBJ1-2; D might be TRBD1 (6 bases). The CDR3 is 17 residues long. Germline CDR1 SGHRS, CDR2 YFSETQ. V lost 1 base and J 8 bases, leaving 24 bases between the germline ends. CDR3 in DNA: TGCGCCAGCAGCTTGCGGACAGTCTCCCACCTATCGGCGGGCTACACCTTC. Encoded protein: CASSLRTVSHLSAGYTF.

The chain has TRBV12-3 or TRBV12-4 and TRBJ2-7; unclear D gene. The CDR3 totals 13 residues. V was cut by 8 bases and J by 3 bases, with 14 bases left in between. This CDR3 reads CASRTGLNYEQYF. In nucleotides, the CDR3 is TGTGCCAGCCGCACTGGGCTAAACTACGAGCAGTACTTC.

This clone was picked up one time. V usage is TRBV15 and J usage is TRBJ2-5; no clear D. V lost 8 bases to trimming and J lost 2 bases, with 24 bases between them. Germline CDR1 and CDR2: LNHNV and YYDKDF (reference sequence). The CDR3 is made up of 17 amino acids. DNA of the CDR3: TGTGCCACCGGCTTAGGAGCCTCGCTCCGCTTTCAAGAGACCCAGTACTTC. Its translation is CATGLGASLRFQETQYF.

The chain carries TRBV30 and TRBJ1-1; D uncertain. The CDR3 sequence is 13 residues long. The V gene lost 0 bases and the J gene lost 4 bases, with 9 bases spanning the gap. In germline, CDR1 is GTSNPN, CDR2 SVGIG (reference sequence). CDR3 loop: CAWSVGTVTEAFF. The CDR3, as DNA: TGTGCCTGGAGTGTGGGCACGGTCACTGAAGCTTTCTTT. Supplemented by reference TRBV30 and TRBJ1-1, the full variable domain reads SQTIHQWPATLVQPVGSPLSLECTVEGTSNPNLYWYRQAAGRGLQLLFYSVGIGQISSEVPQNLSASRPQDRQFILSSKKLLLSDSGFYLCAWSVGTVTEAFFGQGTRLTVV.

The V gene is TRBV30, the J gene TRBJ1-2, with a weak D call TRBD1 (6 bases). Germline CDR1 and CDR2: GTSNPN and SVGIG (reference sequence). The V end lost 4 bases, the J end lost 4 bases, and 16 bases lay between the germline ends. This CDR3 has 14 residues. This CDR3 is CAWIKGGHRYGYTF. The CDR3 DNA reads TGTGCCTGGATCAAGGGGGGGCATCGCTATGGCTACACCTTC. Full variable domain (missing parts from reference TRBV30 and TRBJ1-2): SQTIHQWPATLVQPVGSPLSLECTVEGTSNPNLYWYRQAAGRGLQLLFYSVGIGQISSEVPQNLSASRPQDRQFILSSKKLLLSDSGFYLCAWIKGGHRYGYTFGSGTRLTVV.

The rearrangement joins TRBV14 to TRBJ2-7; TRBD1 matches at 7 bases. Trimming cost V 1 base and J 6 bases; bases outside gene matches: 9. Germline values: CDR1 SGHDN, CDR2 FVKESK. CDR3 size: 15 residues. CDR3 sequence reads: CASSQGGQSRFEQYF. In DNA form, the CDR3 reads TGTGCCAGCAGCCAAGGGGGACAGTCTCGGTTCGAGCAGTACTTC.

In its sample, this clone was seen a few times. CDR3 DNA sequence: TGTGCCAGCAGCTTAGCCGTAGCGGGAAGCGCCGACGAGCAGTACTTC. Its protein product is CASSLAVAGSADEQYF. The chain is built from TRBV7-2 and TRBJ2-7; 8 positions agree with TRBD2. The CDR3 runs to 16 residues. The germline CDR1 and CDR2 sequences are SGHTA and FQGNSA. The V segment lost 0 bases and the J segment 5 bases; nucleotides outside the gene matches: 9.

There are a few counts of this clone. The chain has TRBV19 and TRBJ1-1, with a weak D call TRBD1 (6 bases). Germline assignment: CDR1 LNHDA and CDR2 SQIVND (reference sequence). The CDR3 sequence is 14 residues long. V lost 7 bases to trimming and J lost 5 bases, with 17 bases between them. DNA for the CDR3: TGTGCCAGTAACCCACAGGGTGAAGGTACTGAAGCTTTCTTT. This encodes CASNPQGEGTEAFF.

V gene TRBV2 combines with J gene TRBJ1-5; D is perhaps TRBD1 (6 bases). The CDR3 sequence is 15 residues long. Deletions cut 8 bases from V and 0 bases from J, with 14 bases between. Germline-derived CDR1 and CDR2 are SNHLY and FYNNEI. CDR3 in amino acids: CASGRTVASNQPQHF. CDR3 nucleotides: TGTGCCAGCGGGCGGACAGTAGCTAGCAATCAGCCCCAGCATTTT.

The V gene is TRBV5-1, the J gene TRBJ1-6; 7 nucleotides align to TRBD1. The CDR3 length is 16 residues. With 2 bases clipped from V and 4 bases from J, the junction kept 6 bases outside the gene matches. Germline CDR1 SGHRS, CDR2 YFSETQ. DNA for the CDR3: TGCGCCAGCAGCTTCGGAGGGGGACAGTATAATTCACCCCTCCACTTT. Its protein is CASSFGGGQYNSPLHF.

The chain recombines TRBV10-1 with TRBJ1-1, with a possible D match to TRBD1 (6 bases). Trimming pared 4 bases from V and 4 bases from J, leaving 10 bases between. From germline, CDR1 is WNHNN and CDR2 SYGVQD (reference sequence). This CDR3 has 13 amino acids. The CDR3, as DNA: TGCGCCAGCAGTGGCAGGGGTGGCACTGAAGCTTTCTTT. Translated, it gives CASSGRGGTEAFF.

The rearrangement uses TRBV6-6 and TRBJ2-5, with 10 bases lining up with TRBD1. Germline values: CDR1 MNHNY, CDR2 SVGAGI (reference sequence). The CDR3 runs to 14 residues. The ends lost 2 bases at V and 5 bases at J; junction bases unmatched: 2. The CDR3 protein is CASSYQGQGETQYF. The CDR3, as DNA: TGTGCCAGCAGTTACCAGGGACAGGGGGAGACCCAGTACTTC.